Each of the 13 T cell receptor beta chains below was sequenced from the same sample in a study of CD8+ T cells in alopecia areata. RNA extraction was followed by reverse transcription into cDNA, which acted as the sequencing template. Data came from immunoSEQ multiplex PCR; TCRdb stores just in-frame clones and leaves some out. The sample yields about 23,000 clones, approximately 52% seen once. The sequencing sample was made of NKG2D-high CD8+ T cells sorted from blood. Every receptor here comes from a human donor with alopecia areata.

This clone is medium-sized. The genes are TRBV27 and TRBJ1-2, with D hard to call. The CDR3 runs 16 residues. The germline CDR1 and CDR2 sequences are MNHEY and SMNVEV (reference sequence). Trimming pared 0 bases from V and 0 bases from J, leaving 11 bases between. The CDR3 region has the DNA TGTGCCAGCAGTTTATCGGTTAGCACAGCTAACTATGGCTACACCTTC. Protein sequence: CASSLSVSTANYGYTF.

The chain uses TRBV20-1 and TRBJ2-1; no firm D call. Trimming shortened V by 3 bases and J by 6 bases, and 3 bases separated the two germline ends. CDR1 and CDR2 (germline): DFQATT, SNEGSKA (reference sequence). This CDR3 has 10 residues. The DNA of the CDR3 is TGCAGTGCTAGTGCCAATGAGCAGTTCTTC. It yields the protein CSASANEQFF.

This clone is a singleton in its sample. CDR3 sequence: CASSYGLAGDTGELFF. CDR3 sequence (DNA): TGTGCCAGCAGTTACGGACTAGCGGGAGACACCGGGGAGCTGTTTTTT. The chain carries TRBV6-5 and TRBJ2-2; 13 bases fit TRBD2. Germline V gene lookup returns CDR1 MNHEY and CDR2 SVGAGI. Trimming removed 2 bases from V and 3 bases from J; junction bases left unmatched: 0. The CDR3 loop spans 16 amino acids.

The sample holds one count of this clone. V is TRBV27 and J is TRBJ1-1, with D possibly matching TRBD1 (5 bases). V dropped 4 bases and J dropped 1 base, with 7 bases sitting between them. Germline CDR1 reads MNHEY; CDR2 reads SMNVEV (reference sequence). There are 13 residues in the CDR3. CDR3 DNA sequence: TGTGCCAGCAGTTGGGGGGGGAACACTGAAGCTTTCTTT. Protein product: CASSWGGNTEAFF.

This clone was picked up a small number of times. CDR3: CASSQTFRTRGYTF. CDR3 in DNA: TGCGCCAGCAGCCAGACCTTTAGGACACGAGGCTACACCTTC. The chain employs TRBV4-1 and TRBJ1-2; possible D gene TRBD1, 5 bases. This CDR3 region has 14 residues. V shed 3 bases and J shed 8 bases, with 16 bases lying between them. CDR1 and CDR2 from the germline V gene are MGHRA and YSYEKL.

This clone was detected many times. CDR3 protein: CASSYGVAGAGIYEQYF. The CDR3 DNA follows: TGTGCCAGCAGTTACGGGGTAGCGGGAGCCGGGATCTACGAGCAGTACTTC. The chain couples TRBV28 to TRBJ2-7; 9 bases map to TRBD2. CDR1 is MDHEN and CDR2 is SYDVKM in the germline V gene. Trimming cost V 4 bases and J 3 bases; bases outside gene matches: 13. There are 17 residues in the CDR3. Full variable domain (remainder filled in from reference TRBV28 and TRBJ2-7): DVKVTQSSRYLVKRTGEKVFLECVQDMDHENMFWYRQDPGLGLRLIYFSYDVKMKEKGDIPEGYSVSREKKERFSLILESASTNQTSMYLCASSYGVAGAGIYEQYFGPGTRLTVT.

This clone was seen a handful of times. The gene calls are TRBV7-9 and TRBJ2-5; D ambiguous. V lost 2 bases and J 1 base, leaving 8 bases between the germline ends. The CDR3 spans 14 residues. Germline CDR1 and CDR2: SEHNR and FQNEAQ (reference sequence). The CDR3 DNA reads TGTGCCAGCAGCTTAAATAGCCTCCAAGAGACCCAGTACTTC. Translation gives CASSLNSLQETQYF.

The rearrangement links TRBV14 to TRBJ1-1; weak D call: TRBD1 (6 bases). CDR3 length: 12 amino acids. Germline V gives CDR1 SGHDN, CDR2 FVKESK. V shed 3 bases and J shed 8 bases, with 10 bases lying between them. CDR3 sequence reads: CASSQSGTEAFF. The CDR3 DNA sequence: TGTGCCAGCAGCCAGTCAGGGACAGAAGCTTTCTTT.

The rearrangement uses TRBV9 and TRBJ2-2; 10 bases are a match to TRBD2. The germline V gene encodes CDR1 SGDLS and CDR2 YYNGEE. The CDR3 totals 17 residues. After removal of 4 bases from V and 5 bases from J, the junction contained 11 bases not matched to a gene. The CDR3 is CASSLPSSGRQTGELFF. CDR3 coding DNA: TGTGCCAGCAGCTTACCAAGTAGCGGGAGGCAAACCGGGGAGCTGTTTTTT.

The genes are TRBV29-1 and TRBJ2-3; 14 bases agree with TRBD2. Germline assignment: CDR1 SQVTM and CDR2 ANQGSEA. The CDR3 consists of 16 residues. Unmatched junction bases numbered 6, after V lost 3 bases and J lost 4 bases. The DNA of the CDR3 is TGCAGCGTTGAGGGACTAGCGGGAGTCGGCGCAGATACGCAGTATTTT. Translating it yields CSVEGLAGVGADTQYF.

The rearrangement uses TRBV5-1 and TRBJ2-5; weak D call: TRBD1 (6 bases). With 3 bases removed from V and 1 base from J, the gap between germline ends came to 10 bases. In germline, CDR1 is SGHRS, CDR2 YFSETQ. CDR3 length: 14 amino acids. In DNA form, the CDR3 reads TGCGCCAGCAGCTCGGGGACACCCCAAGAGACCCAGTACTTC. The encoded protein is CASSSGTPQETQYF.

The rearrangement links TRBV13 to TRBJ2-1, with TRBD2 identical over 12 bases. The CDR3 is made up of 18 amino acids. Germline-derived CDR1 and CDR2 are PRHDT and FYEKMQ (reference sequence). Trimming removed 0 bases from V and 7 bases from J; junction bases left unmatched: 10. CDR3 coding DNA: TGTGCCAGCAGCTTAGGCCTAGCGGGAGGGTCCCTGGGGAATGAGCAGTTCTTC. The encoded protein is CASSLGLAGGSLGNEQFF.

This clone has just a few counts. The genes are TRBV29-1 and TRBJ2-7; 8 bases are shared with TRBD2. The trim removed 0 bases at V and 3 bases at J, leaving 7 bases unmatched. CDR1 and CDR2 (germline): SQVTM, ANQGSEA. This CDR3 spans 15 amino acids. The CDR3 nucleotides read TGCAGCGTTGAAGATCCACGGGAGGGCGACTACGAGCAGTACTTC. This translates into CSVEDPREGDYEQYF.